A selection of T cell receptor beta chains follows, all from one sample in a study of blood T cell repertoires in COVID-19. Repertoires were generated with immunoSEQ multiplex PCR, while TCRdb's copy carries only in-frame clones and drops some. Seen here are approximately 190,000 clones, 80% to 95% observed once, and the top ten hold around 0.53%. Sequencing was done on a sample of peripheral blood. Every receptor here comes from a man aged 45-65 years with acute or convalescent COVID-19. Each CDR3 is given with its conserved first and last residue. The D gene is left open where the match is weak. Rows give clone size only sometimes, using once, few, many, or a class for an expanded clone.

TRBV7-2,TRBJ2-7,TRBD2,16,-,CASSLRTSGSFNEQYF,TGTGCCAGCAGCTTACGTACTAGCGGGTCGTTCAACGAGCAGTACTTC
TRBV6-1,TRBJ1-5,-,14,-,CASSEESRYQPQHF,TGTGCCAGCAGTGAAGAGAGCAGGTATCAGCCCCAGCATTTT
TRBV7-2,TRBJ1-2,-,15,-,CASSFPGQPLYGYTF,TGTGCCAGCAGCTTCCCGGGACAACCGCTCTATGGCTACACCTTC
TRBV18,TRBJ1-2,-,15,-,CASSPVAQYLYGYTF,TGTGCCAGCTCACCCGTCGCCCAGTACCTCTATGGCTACACCTTC
TRBV4-2,TRBJ2-6,-,14,-,CASSQAIGANVLTF,TGTGCCAGCAGCCAGGCAATTGGGGCCAACGTCCTGACTTTC
TRBV9,TRBJ1-1,-,15,-,CASSPIWTKNTEAFF,TGTGCCAGCAGCCCCATTTGGACAAAAAACACTGAAGCTTTCTTT
TRBV24-1,TRBJ2-1,TRBD2,16,-,CATSDHSGSKGNEQFF,TGTGCCACCAGTGACCATAGCGGGAGTAAGGGCAATGAGCAGTTCTTC
TRBV3-1/TRBV3-2,TRBJ2-4,-,13,-,CASSHRGENIQYF,TGTGCCAGCAGCCACAGGGGCGAAAACATTCAGTACTTC
TRBV19,TRBJ2-3,TRBD1,14,-,CASSSTGATDTQYF,TGTGCCAGTAGTTCCACAGGGGCCACAGATACGCAGTATTTT
TRBV3-1/TRBV3-2,TRBJ2-7,-,14,-,CASSQEGVVYEQYF,TGTGCCAGCAGCCAAGAGGGAGTAGTCTACGAGCAGTACTTC
TRBV6-5,TRBJ1-1,-,12,once,CASSRQGSEAFF,TGTGCCAGCAGTAGGCAGGGGTCTGAAGCTTTCTTT
TRBV9,TRBJ2-7,TRBD2,14,-,CASSVTSGNYEQYF,TGTGCCAGCAGCGTGACTAGCGGGAACTACGAGCAGTACTTC
TRBV7-8,TRBJ2-7,-,14,-,CASSPRGSIYEQYF,TGTGCCAGCAGCCCCCGAGGCTCTATCTACGAGCAGTACTTC
TRBV6-4,TRBJ2-4,TRBD2,13,-,CASSDQGGNIQYF,TGTGCCAGCAGTGACCAGGGAGGGAACATTCAGTACTTC
TRBV7-6,TRBJ1-1,-,15,-,CASLRSTQPNTEAFF,TGTGCCAGTCTCCGTTCGACACAGCCGAACACTGAAGCTTTCTTT
TRBV3-1/TRBV3-2,TRBJ2-3,TRBD2,15,-,CASSRGLAVRGTQYF,TGTGCCAGCAGCCGAGGACTAGCTGTACGGGGTACGCAGTATTTT
TRBV4-2,TRBJ2-2,-,15,once,CASSQDWPKAGELFF,TGTGCCAGCAGCCAAGATTGGCCCAAAGCCGGGGAGCTGTTTTTT
TRBV6-5,TRBJ1-5,TRBD1,14,once,CASNPTGAQGPQHF,TGTGCCAGCAACCCTACAGGGGCCCAGGGACCCCAGCATTTT
TRBV7-2,TRBJ2-3,-,12,-,CASSSTSDTQYF,TGTGCCAGCAGCTCGACTTCAGATACGCAGTATTTT
TRBV7-2,TRBJ1-3,-,15,-,CASSYYLSSGNTIYF,TGTGCCAGCAGCTACTATCTGAGCTCTGGAAACACCATATATTTT
TRBV5-1,TRBJ1-4,-,15,-,CASNEQGFPNEKLFF,TGCGCCAGCAACGAGCAGGGGTTCCCTAATGAAAAACTGTTTTTT
TRBV19,TRBJ1-2,-,14,once,CASSILSRDEGYTF,TGTGCCAGTAGTATTCTTTCCAGGGATGAGGGCTACACCTTC
TRBV2,TRBJ1-5,TRBD1,17,-,CASSEGAGRGNNQPQHF,TGTGCCAGCAGTGAAGGCGCGGGCAGGGGGAACAATCAGCCCCAGCATTTT
TRBV27,TRBJ2-3,TRBD2,17,-,CASSLWLTSGRADTQYF,TGTGCCAGCAGTTTATGGCTCACTAGCGGGAGGGCAGATACGCAGTATTTT
TRBV6-6,TRBJ2-1,TRBD1,15,-,CASITQGAGYSEQFF,TGTGCCAGCATTACACAGGGGGCGGGTTACAGTGAGCAGTTCTTC
TRBV28,TRBJ1-2,-,14,-,CASSSPGGRYGYTF,TGTGCCAGCAGTTCCCCGGGAGGCCGATATGGCTACACCTTC
TRBV13,TRBJ1-1,-,16,-,CASSFIGSLRNTEAFF,TGTGCCAGCAGCTTTATAGGGAGCCTGAGGAACACTGAAGCTTTCTTT
TRBV28,TRBJ2-7,-,15,-,CASSAQGDVSYEQYF,TGTGCCAGCAGTGCCCAGGGCGACGTCTCCTACGAGCAGTACTTC
TRBV19,TRBJ2-5,-,14,-,CASSIGSFRETQYF,TGTGCCAGTAGTATAGGCAGTTTCAGGGAGACCCAGTACTTC
TRBV9,TRBJ2-3,TRBD2,15,-,CASSVGPGGEDTQYF,TGTGCCAGCAGCGTAGGTCCGGGGGGGGAGGATACGCAGTATTTT
TRBV25-1,TRBJ1-1,TRBD1,15,-,CASSELTGVNTEAFF,TGTGCCAGCAGTGAATTGACAGGGGTAAACACTGAAGCTTTCTTT
TRBV3-1/TRBV3-2,TRBJ2-6,-,16,-,CASSQDANSGANVLTF,TGTGCCAGCAGCCAAGACGCGAACTCTGGGGCCAACGTCCTGACTTTC
TRBV19,TRBJ1-4,-,14,-,CASSIRRTNEKLFF,TGTGCCAGTAGTATACGGAGGACTAATGAAAAACTGTTTTTT
TRBV3-1/TRBV3-2,TRBJ2-3,-,17,-,CASSPGATGRLTDTQYF,TGTGCCAGCAGCCCCGGCGCGACAGGGAGGTTAACAGATACGCAGTATTTT
TRBV7-2,TRBJ2-4,-,15,-,CASSPEGGAKNIQYF,TGTGCCAGCAGCCCAGAGGGGGGGGCCAAAAACATTCAGTACTTC
TRBV7-2,TRBJ1-2,-,14,-,CASSLKPSGYGYTF,TGTGCCAGCAGCTTAAAGCCCTCTGGCTATGGCTACACCTTC
TRBV9,TRBJ1-1,TRBD1,14,-,CASGRQGVNTEAFF,TGTGCCAGCGGACGACAGGGGGTGAACACTGAAGCTTTCTTT
TRBV7-9,TRBJ2-1,-,14,-,CASSYQQTGLGQFF,TGTGCCAGCAGCTACCAACAAACAGGGTTAGGGCAGTTCTTC
TRBV5-6,TRBJ1-6,-,13,-,CASSRQYNSPLHF,TGTGCCAGCAGCCGTCAGTATAATTCACCCCTCCACTTT
TRBV5-6,TRBJ2-5,-,14,once,CASSDRTGKETQYF,TGTGCCAGCAGCGATAGAACAGGGAAAGAGACCCAGTACTTC
TRBV23-1,TRBJ2-5,-,23,-,CASSHFPGQGIALSAGGYETQYF,TGCGCCAGCAGTCATTTCCCGGGACAGGGAATAGCTCTGTCGGCGGGAGGGTATGAGACCCAGTACTTC
TRBV2,TRBJ1-4,-,16,-,CACKESTQSSGEKLFF,TGTGCTTGTAAGGAGAGTACGCAATCTTCGGGTGAAAAACTGTTTTTT